In this sample, the clone carrying this TCR beta chain turned up a few times. Its antigen is as yet unknown. This sample was included in a study of radiation and T cells in renal cell carcinoma. The table came from immunoSEQ multiplex PCR; TCRdb's copy has only in-frame clones and leaves some out. The data contain 10,000 to 15,000 clones, around a third of them singletons. Trimming took 2 bases from V and 5 from J, leaving 7 bases between them. CDR3 size: 12 residues. Germline V CDR1 and CDR2: SEHNR, FQNEAQ (reference sequence). Broader study findings: Irradiated tumors had higher TCR clonality than control tumors. Dominant CDR3 motifs were more common in irradiated tumors than controls.

Indicated treatment: 15 Gy SBRT to primary tumor, nephrectomy 4 weeks later. Nephrectomy followed 15 Gy stereotactic body radiation by 4 weeks. Clear cell pathology was present in this patient's renal cell carcinoma. The rearrangement uses TRBV7-9 and TRBJ2-7; D is perhaps TRBD2 (6 bases). This sample comprised tumor tissue, obtained from a patient whose treatment included radiotherapy and nephrectomy. The TCR originated in a man between 60 and 75 years old with renal cell carcinoma. The CDR3 loop is CASSLWGDEQYF. The CDR3 coding sequence is TGTGCCAGCAGCTTATGGGGGGACGAGCAGTACTTC.